The 3 T cell receptor beta chains below come from one sample, sequenced in a study of cytomegalovirus exposure and HLA in healthy donors. With 60 Vbeta and 13 Jbeta primers, the PCR was carried out. The data were produced by immunoSEQ multiplex PCR, yet TCRdb's version contains in-frame clones alone and is incomplete. The sample contains some 180,000 clones, 82% of which appear only once. Sample: PBMCs. These receptors came from a middle-aged man in good health and CMV-seronegative.

In its sample, this clone was seen once. This chain joins TRBV6-1 and TRBJ2-1; D perhaps matches TRBD2 (5 bases). The CDR3 is 14 amino acids. V was pared by 7 bases and J by 5 bases, with 15 bases between. Germline values: CDR1 MNHNS, CDR2 SASEGT. The CDR3 sequence: CASILEQTNNEQFF. The CDR3 DNA reads TGTGCCAGCATTCTGGAACAGACTAACAATGAGCAGTTCTTC.

The J gene is TRBJ2-1, the V gene TRBV6-1; possibly TRBD2 for D (6 bases). The CDR3 has 15 residues. Germline CDR1 and CDR2: MNHNS and SASEGT. Trimming pared 8 bases from V and 9 bases from J, leaving 23 bases between. Written as DNA, the CDR3 is TGTGCCAGCCTCCGGGGTAGCGGCGCATCGGGTGAGCAGTTCTTC. Translating gives CASLRGSGASGEQFF.

This chain links TRBV5-1 with TRBJ2-1; D uncertain. CDR3 size: 12 residues. The V and J ends lost 2 bases and 7 bases respectively, with 7 bases between them. Germline CDR1 is SGHRS and CDR2 is YFSETQ. CDR3 in amino acids: CASSFEANEQFF. DNA of the CDR3: TGCGCCAGCAGCTTCGAAGCTAATGAGCAGTTCTTC.